Listed here is a single T cell receptor (beta chain). Its antigen has not been determined. It has no much larger one-base neighbor in the sample; base qualities were not kept. This specimen belongs to a study of blood T cell repertoires in COVID-19 (dated by TCRdb to the early 2020s). Describing the broader study: Collaborator samples came from the United States, Italy and Spain and covered acute and convalescent phases of COVID-19. The prospective study material was composed of cDNA or gDNA derived from T cells, B-cell-depleted T cells, or PBMCs. Subjects who had been exposed to COVID-19, were actively infected with it, or had recovered from it provided the deeply sampled blood TCRbeta repertoires that made up the dataset. The repertoires were released in a freely available public database intended as a resource for research on the immune response to SARS-CoV-2. Samples came from the ongoing ImmuneRACE study (first 160 participants) plus 1,254 subjects from 6 global collaborators. A de-identified subject ID, COVID-19 status, age in years and sex were almost always included in the sample metadata. Where HLA class I and class II types were available, the types were taken from metadata supplied by the sample provider, not from assay-based typing. The full study reports these points: Clinical and demographic metadata were provided uncurated, with the amount varying by source and participant.

The immunoSEQ Assay, a bias-controlled multiplex PCR, was used to amplify TCRbeta CDR3 regions from genomic DNA. In the paper's pipeline: The number of nucleated cells in each sample was estimated from the amplification of reference gene primers within the assay. To quantify the absolute abundance of each unique TCRbeta CDR3 rearrangement, sequence reads were collapsed and filtered. For each sample, productive Simpson clonality was calculated by taking the square root of Simpson's diversity index across productive rearrangements. This immuneACCESS table, as held by TCRdb, lists in-frame sequences with V and J called but not all clones. Of the missing ones, under half trace to an unresolved V gene in checked studies; the others have no known cause. The V and J calls and the clone size are those of that table, but D and trimming were determined from the DNA. The sample includes some 180,000 clones, with 80% observed a single time. In total, the top ten clones hold about an eighth of the sample.

Participants in the prospective study were aged 18 to 89 years, lived in about two dozen United States geographic areas, and enrolled through a virtual design. In the prospective study, cohorts were assigned on the basis of participant-reported clinical history obtained from a screening survey and a study questionnaire. Exposed participants had been in contact, within 2 weeks of entering the study, with a person who had a PCR-confirmed or clinician-diagnosed case of COVID-19. Each participant in the prospective study had whole blood, serum and a nasopharyngeal or oropharyngeal swab collected by mobile phlebotomists. Participants in the prospective study had the option to provide additional blood draws and questionnaires over a roughly two-month period. Prospective study blood samples were shipped either frozen or at room temperature before DNA extraction. V is cut by 0 bases and J by 3 bases, and the space between the germline ends is 20 bases. The CDR1 and CDR2 encoded by the germline V gene are SGHTA and FQGNSA. The CDR3 contains 18 residues, cysteine and phenylalanine counted. The read is trimmed to its CDR3 DNA, 54 bases read in frame from base 1.

The chain uses TRBV7-2 and TRBJ1-2; a tentative D call is TRBD1 (5 bases match). This TCR came from a man in his fifties or sixties who had been exposed to COVID-19. What was sequenced was PBMCs or T cells enriched from blood (not recorded which). The base sequence is TGTGCCAGCAGCTTAGCCAGCGGGGCGCGAATAGGTCACTATGGCTACACCTTC. This sequence encodes CASSLASGARIGHYGYTF.